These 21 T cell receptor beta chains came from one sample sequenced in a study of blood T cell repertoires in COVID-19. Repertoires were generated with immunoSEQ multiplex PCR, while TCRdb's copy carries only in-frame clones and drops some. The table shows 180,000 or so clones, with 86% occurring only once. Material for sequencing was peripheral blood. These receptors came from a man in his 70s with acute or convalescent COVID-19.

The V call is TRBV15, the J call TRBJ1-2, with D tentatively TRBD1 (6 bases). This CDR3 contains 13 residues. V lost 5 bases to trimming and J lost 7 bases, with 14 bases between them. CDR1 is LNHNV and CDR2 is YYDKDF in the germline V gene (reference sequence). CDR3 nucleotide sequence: TGTGCCACCAGCGCCCGGACAGTCGGTGGCTACACCTTC. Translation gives CATSARTVGGYTF. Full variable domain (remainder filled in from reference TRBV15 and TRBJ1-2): DAMVIQNPRYQVTQFGKPVTLSCSQTLNHNVMYWYQQKSSQAPKLLFHYYDKDFNNEADTPDNFQSRRPNTSFCFLDIRSPGLGDTAMYLCATSARTVGGYTFGSGTRLTVV.

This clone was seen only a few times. CDR3 DNA sequence: TGTGCCAGCAGGCCCGGACAGGCAATACTAGCGGGGGATGCCTACGAGCAGTACTTC. Amino acids: CASRPGQAILAGDAYEQYF. This sequence joins TRBV28 and TRBJ2-7; 11 bases match TRBD2. V lost 6 bases to trimming and J lost 2 bases; unmatched junction nucleotides: 18. Looked up from germline, CDR1 is MDHEN and CDR2 is SYDVKM. This CDR3 spans 19 amino acids.

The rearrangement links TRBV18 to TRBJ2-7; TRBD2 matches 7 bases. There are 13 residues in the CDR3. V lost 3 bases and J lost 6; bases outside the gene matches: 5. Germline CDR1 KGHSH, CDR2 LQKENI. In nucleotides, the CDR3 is TGTGCCAGCTCACCGATGTCTAGCGGCGAGCAGTACTTC. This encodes CASSPMSSGEQYF.

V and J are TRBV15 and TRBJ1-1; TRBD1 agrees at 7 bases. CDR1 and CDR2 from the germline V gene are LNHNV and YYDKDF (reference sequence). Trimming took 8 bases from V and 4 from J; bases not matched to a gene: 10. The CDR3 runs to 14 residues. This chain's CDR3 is CATGNPPGGTEAFF. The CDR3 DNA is TGTGCCACCGGGAACCCCCCAGGGGGCACTGAAGCTTTCTTT.

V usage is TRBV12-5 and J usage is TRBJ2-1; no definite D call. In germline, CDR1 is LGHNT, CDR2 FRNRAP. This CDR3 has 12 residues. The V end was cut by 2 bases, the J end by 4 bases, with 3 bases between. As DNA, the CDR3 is TGTGCTAGTGGTTTGACTTACAATGAGCAGTTCTTC. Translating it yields CASGLTYNEQFF.

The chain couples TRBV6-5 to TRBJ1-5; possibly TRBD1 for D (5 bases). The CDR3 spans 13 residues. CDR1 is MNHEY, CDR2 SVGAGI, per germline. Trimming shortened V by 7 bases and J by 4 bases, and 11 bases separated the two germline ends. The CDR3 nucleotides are TGTGCCAGCAAGGTGCCAGGGAATCAGCCCCAGCATTTT. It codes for CASKVPGNQPQHF.

The CDR3 is CASSQTGDPGELFF. The DNA of the CDR3 is TGTGCCAGCAGCCAGACAGGGGATCCCGGGGAGCTGTTTTTT. The chain links TRBV11-2 to TRBJ2-2; 8 bases map to TRBD1. Germline values: CDR1 SGHAT, CDR2 FQNNGV. With 5 bases clipped from V and 6 bases from J, the junction kept 5 bases outside the gene matches. The CDR3 covers 14 residues.

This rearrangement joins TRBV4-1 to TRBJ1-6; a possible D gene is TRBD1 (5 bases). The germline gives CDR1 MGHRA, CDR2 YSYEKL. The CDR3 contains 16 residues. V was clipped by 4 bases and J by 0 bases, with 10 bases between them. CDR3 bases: TGCGCCAGCAGCCTACCGGGGGACTCCTATAATTCACCCCTCCACTTT. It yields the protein CASSLPGDSYNSPLHF.

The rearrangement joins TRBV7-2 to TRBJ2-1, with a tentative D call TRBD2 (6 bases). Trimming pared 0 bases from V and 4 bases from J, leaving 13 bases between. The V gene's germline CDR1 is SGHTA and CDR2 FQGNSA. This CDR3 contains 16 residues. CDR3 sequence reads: CASSLAVAGPYNEQFF. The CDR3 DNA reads TGTGCCAGCAGCTTAGCTGTGGCGGGGCCGTACAATGAGCAGTTCTTC.

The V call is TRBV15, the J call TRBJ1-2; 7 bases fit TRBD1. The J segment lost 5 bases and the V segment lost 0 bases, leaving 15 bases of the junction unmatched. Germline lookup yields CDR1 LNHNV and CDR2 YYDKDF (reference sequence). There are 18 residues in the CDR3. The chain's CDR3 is CATSRDSKQGPPYYGYTF. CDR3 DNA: TGTGCCACCAGCAGAGATTCGAAACAGGGGCCACCCTATTATGGCTACACCTTC.

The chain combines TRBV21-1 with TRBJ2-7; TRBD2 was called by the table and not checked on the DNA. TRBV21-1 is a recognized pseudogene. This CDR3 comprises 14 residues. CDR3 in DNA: TGTGCCAGCAGCAAAGGGACTGAGTCCTACGAGCAGTACTTC. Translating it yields CASSKGTESYEQYF.

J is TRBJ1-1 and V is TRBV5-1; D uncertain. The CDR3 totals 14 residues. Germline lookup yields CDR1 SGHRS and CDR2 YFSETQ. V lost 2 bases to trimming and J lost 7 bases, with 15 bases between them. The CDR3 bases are TGCGCCAGCAGCTTAGACATGATCCAAGTTGAAGCTTTCTTT. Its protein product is CASSLDMIQVEAFF. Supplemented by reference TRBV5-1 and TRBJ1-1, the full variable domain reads KAGVTQTPRYLIKTRGQQVTLSCSPISGHRSVSWYQQTPGQGLQFLFEYFSETQRNKGNFPGRFSGRQFSNSRSEMNVSTLELGDSALYLCASSLDMIQVEAFFGQGTRLTVV.

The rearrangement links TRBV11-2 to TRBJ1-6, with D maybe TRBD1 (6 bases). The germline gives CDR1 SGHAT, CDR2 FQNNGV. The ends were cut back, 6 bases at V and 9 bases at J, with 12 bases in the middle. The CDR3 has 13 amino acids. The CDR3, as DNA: TGTGCCAGCAGGGGGACATTGGCTTCACCCCTCCACTTT. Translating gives CASRGTLASPLHF.

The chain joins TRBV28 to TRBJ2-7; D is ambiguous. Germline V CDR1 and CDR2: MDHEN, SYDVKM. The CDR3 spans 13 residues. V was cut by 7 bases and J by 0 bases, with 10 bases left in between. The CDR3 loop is CASTRWSSYEQYF. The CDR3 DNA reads TGTGCCAGCACCCGATGGAGCTCCTACGAGCAGTACTTC.

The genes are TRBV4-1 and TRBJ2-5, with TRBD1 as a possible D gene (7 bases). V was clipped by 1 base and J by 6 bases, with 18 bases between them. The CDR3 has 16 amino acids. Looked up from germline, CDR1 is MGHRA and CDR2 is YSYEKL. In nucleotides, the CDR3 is TGCGCCAGCAGCCAAGCCCCGAACAGGGGACTGAAGACCCAGTACTTC. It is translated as CASSQAPNRGLKTQYF.

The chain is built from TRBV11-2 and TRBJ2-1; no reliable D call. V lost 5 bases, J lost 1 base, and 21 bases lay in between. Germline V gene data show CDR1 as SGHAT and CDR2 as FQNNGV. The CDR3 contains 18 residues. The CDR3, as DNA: TGTGCCAGCAGCGCAGGCCCCCTACCGACCTATTCCTACAATGAGCAGTTCTTC. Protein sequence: CASSAGPLPTYSYNEQFF.

The CDR3 nucleotides read TGCGCCAGCAGCCGAGGGACACCGAACACTGAAGCTTTCTTT. Encoded protein: CASSRGTPNTEAFF. The V call is TRBV5-1, the J call TRBJ1-1; D might be TRBD1 (6 bases). Looked up from germline, CDR1 is SGHRS and CDR2 is YFSETQ. Trimming removed 4 bases from V and 1 base from J, with 11 bases in between. The CDR3 extends over 14 amino acids.

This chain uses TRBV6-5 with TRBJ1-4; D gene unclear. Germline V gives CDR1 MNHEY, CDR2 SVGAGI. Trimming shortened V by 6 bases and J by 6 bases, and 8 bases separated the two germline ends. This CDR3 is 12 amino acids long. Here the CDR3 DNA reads TGTGCCAGCAGGCATACAGATGAAAAACTGTTTTTT. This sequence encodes CASRHTDEKLFF.

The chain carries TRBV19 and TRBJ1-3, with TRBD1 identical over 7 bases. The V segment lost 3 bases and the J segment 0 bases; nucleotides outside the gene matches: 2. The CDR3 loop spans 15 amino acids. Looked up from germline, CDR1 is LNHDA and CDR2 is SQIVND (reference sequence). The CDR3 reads CASSMTGSSGNTIYF. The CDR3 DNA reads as TGTGCCAGTAGTATGACAGGGAGCTCTGGAAACACCATATATTTT.

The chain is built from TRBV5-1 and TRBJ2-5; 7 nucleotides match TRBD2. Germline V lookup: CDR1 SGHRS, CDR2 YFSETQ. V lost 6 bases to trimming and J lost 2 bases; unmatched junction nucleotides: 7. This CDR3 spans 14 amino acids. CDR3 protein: CASTGGGSQETQYF. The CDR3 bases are TGCGCCAGCACAGGCGGGGGATCTCAAGAGACCCAGTACTTC.

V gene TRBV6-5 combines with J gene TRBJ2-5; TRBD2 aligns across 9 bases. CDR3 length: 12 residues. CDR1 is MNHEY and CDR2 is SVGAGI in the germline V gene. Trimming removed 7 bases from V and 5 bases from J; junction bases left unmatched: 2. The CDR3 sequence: CASILAGETQYF. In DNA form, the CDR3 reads TGTGCCAGCATTCTAGCGGGGGAGACCCAGTACTTC.